There are a few counts of the clone carrying this TCR beta chain. Its target is not known. UMIs and a universal primer site were added when TCR cDNA was made by 5'RACE template switching. TCRdb reprocessed the 5' RACE reads via MiXCR and lists one record per CDR3 protein. This table has around 310,000 distinct CDR3 sequences, approximately 4% appearing once. The source of the sample is a study of T cells after yellow fever vaccination. CDR1 and CDR2 (germline): KGHSH, LQKENI. The length of the CDR3 is 13 residues. V gave up 3 bases and J gave up 4 bases, with 9 bases separating them. Study-wide results and caveats: Booster samples showed a return of most primary-vaccination clones (about 96% CD4, 88% CD8). One caveat is that FACS-sorted repertoires could contain abundant clonotypes contaminating from the bulk population.

The chain links TRBV18 to TRBJ1-2; TRBD1 is a possible D gene (5 bases). This TCR was recovered from a man aged 18 to 29 who received the YFV17D yellow fever vaccine. Material: PBMCs, obtained 15 days after the yellow fever booster vaccination. The chain's CDR3 is CASSPDTAYGYTF. The CDR3 bases are TGTGCCAGCTCACCGGACACGGCCTATGGCTACACCTTC.